The 25 T cell receptor beta chains below were found in one sample sequenced in a study of blood T cell repertoires in COVID-19. The method was immunoSEQ multiplex PCR; TCRdb's version includes in-frame clones alone and lacks a portion of them. The table records about 350,000 clones, roughly nine tenths of them present only once. The sample was PBMCs or T cells enriched from blood (not recorded which). These receptors all come from a woman aged 25 to 45 who had recovered from COVID-19.

The chain is built from TRBV28 and TRBJ2-5; TRBD1 matches 7 bases. This CDR3 spans 16 amino acids. Trimming took 3 bases from V and 2 from J; bases not matched to a gene: 9. Per the germline V gene, CDR1 is MDHEN and CDR2 is SYDVKM. The CDR3 loop is CASSLSTGRGQETQYF. The CDR3 DNA reads as TGTGCCAGCAGTTTGAGTACGGGCAGGGGGCAAGAGACCCAGTACTTC.

Only a few counts were recorded for this clone. The V gene is TRBV5-5, the J gene TRBJ1-6, with D possibly TRBD1 on 5 matching bases. V dropped 5 bases and J dropped 8 bases, with 14 bases sitting between them. CDR1 and CDR2 (germline): SGHKS, YYEKEE (reference sequence). This CDR3 is 14 amino acids long. CDR3 DNA sequence: TGTGCCAGCAGGGGGGGGAATTACGATTCACCCCTCCACTTT. Protein product: CASRGGNYDSPLHF.

This chain connects TRBV7-9 to TRBJ1-4, with 7 nucleotides matching TRBD1. The V and J ends lost 3 bases and 4 bases, in that order; junction bases with no gene match: 5. Germline CDR1 SEHNR, CDR2 FQNEAQ (reference sequence). This CDR3 is 15 amino acids long. The CDR3 DNA is TGTGCCAGCAGCTTGGGGGGACAGATTAATGAAAAACTGTTTTTT. Translation: CASSLGGQINEKLFF. The full variable domain, completed using reference TRBV7-9 and TRBJ1-4, is DTGVSQNPRHKITKRGQNVTFRCDPISEHNRLYWYRQTLGQGPEFLTYFQNEAQLEKSRLLSDRFSAERPKGSFSTLEIQRTEQGDSAMYLCASSLGGQINEKLFFGSGTQLSVL.

This chain uses TRBV5-1 with TRBJ1-1; D is ambiguous. Germline values: CDR1 SGHRS, CDR2 YFSETQ. The V gene lost 0 bases and the J gene lost 3 bases, with 12 bases spanning the gap. CDR3 length: 15 residues. The CDR3 bases are TGCGCCAGCAGCTTGGAGTCAGACGGGTACACTGAAGCTTTCTTT. Amino acid sequence: CASSLESDGYTEAFF. Using reference TRBV5-1 and TRBJ1-1 for the parts outside the CDR3, the full variable domain is KAGVTQTPRYLIKTRGQQVTLSCSPISGHRSVSWYQQTPGQGLQFLFEYFSETQRNKGNFPGRFSGRQFSNSRSEMNVSTLELGDSALYLCASSLESDGYTEAFFGQGTRLTVV.

The chain recombines TRBV3-1 (or the pseudogene TRBV3-2) with TRBJ1-5, with 7 bases fitting TRBD1. There are 15 residues in the CDR3. V shed 0 bases and J 9 bases; nucleotides not matched to a gene: 8. Looked up from germline, CDR1 is LGHDT and CDR2 is YNNKEL (reference sequence). The CDR3 DNA follows: TGTGCCAGCAGCCAAGACACACAGGGGTTTAGGCCCCAGCATTTT. It specifies CASSQDTQGFRPQHF.

The V gene is TRBV9, the J gene TRBJ2-3; 12 positions match TRBD2. From germline, CDR1 is SGDLS and CDR2 YYNGEE. The V and J ends lost 5 bases and 4 bases, in that order; junction bases with no gene match: 5. The CDR3 consists of 15 residues. CDR3 DNA: TGTGCCAGCAGTTTGACTAGCGGGAGTGCAGATACGCAGTATTTT. This gives the protein CASSLTSGSADTQYF.

The rearrangement links TRBV5-1 to TRBJ1-2, with D possibly matching TRBD1 (6 bases). This CDR3 spans 12 amino acids. With 7 bases removed from V and 9 bases from J, the gap between germline ends came to 16 bases. Germline loops: CDR1 SGHRS, CDR2 YFSETQ. This chain's CDR3 is CASHFGGASYTF. For the CDR3, the DNA is TGCGCCAGCCACTTTGGGGGGGCTAGCTACACCTTC.

The chain employs TRBV12-3 or TRBV12-4 and TRBJ1-2, with TRBD1 as a possible D gene (6 bases). The CDR3 is 12 amino acids. Deletions cut 7 bases from V and 8 bases from J, with 14 bases between. Written as DNA, the CDR3 is TGTGCCAGCACAGCGGGGGCAGCCGGCTACACCTTC. Its translation is CASTAGAAGYTF.

The chain recombines TRBV25-1 with TRBJ2-2; D might be TRBD2 (6 bases). V was shortened by 6 bases and J by 4 bases, with 12 bases between the two germline ends. Germline values: CDR1 MGHDK, CDR2 SYGVNS. The CDR3 consists of 14 residues. In DNA form, the CDR3 reads TGTGCCAGCAGGGGAGCGGGTGCCACCGGGGAGCTGTTTTTT. This translates into CASRGAGATGELFF. Complete variable domain (other parts from reference TRBV25-1 and TRBJ2-2): EADIYQTPRYLVIGTGKKITLECSQTMGHDKMYWYQQDPGMELHLIHYSYGVNSTEKGDLSSESTVSRIRTEHFPLTLESARPSHTSQYLCASRGAGATGELFFGEGSRLTVL.

The chain has TRBV5-4 and TRBJ1-4, with 7 bases identical to TRBD1. This CDR3 region has 14 residues. Germline V gene data show CDR1 as SGHNT and CDR2 as YYREEE (reference sequence). Trimming at V came to 4 bases and at J to 7 bases, leaving 7 bases not matched to a gene. As DNA, the CDR3 is TGTGCCAGCAGCCTAGACAGGGCGAGTGAAAAACTGTTTTTT. This codes for CASSLDRASEKLFF. Full variable domain (remainder filled in from reference TRBV5-4 and TRBJ1-4): ETGVTQSPTHLIKTRGQQVTLRCSSQSGHNTVSWYQQALGQGPQFIFQYYREEENGRGNFPPRFSGLQFPNYSSELNVNALELDDSALYLCASSLDRASEKLFFGSGTQLSVL.

The chain links TRBV6-2 or TRBV6-3 to TRBJ2-1; TRBD2 matches at 11 bases. The CDR3 has 16 amino acids. The V gene's germline CDR1 is MNHEY and CDR2 SVGEGT. Germline trimming cut 5 bases from V and 7 bases from J; bases unmatched to any gene: 10. This CDR3 reads CASSQLIAGGKNEQFF. CDR3 coding DNA: TGTGCCAGCAGTCAACTAATAGCGGGGGGGAAAAATGAGCAGTTCTTC.

This chain connects TRBV5-1 to TRBJ2-5; tentatively, D is TRBD2 (5 bases). V lost 4 bases to trimming and J lost 4 bases, with 23 bases between them. The germline gives CDR1 SGHRS, CDR2 YFSETQ. The CDR3 length is 17 residues. DNA of the CDR3: TGCGCCAGCAGCCAAAAAACCTCCGGACTGACACGAGAGACCCAGTACTTC. As protein: CASSQKTSGLTRETQYF.

This chain uses TRBV5-1 with TRBJ1-2; 9 nucleotides line up with TRBD1. CDR3 length: 13 amino acids. Germline CDR1 SGHRS, CDR2 YFSETQ. V gave up 3 bases and J gave up 3 bases; unmatched junction bases: 0. In DNA, the CDR3 is TGCGCCAGCAGCTGGGACAGGGACTATGGCTACACCTTC. The encoded protein is CASSWDRDYGYTF.

The chain recombines TRBV7-9 with TRBJ1-1, with 7 bases fitting TRBD1. This CDR3 contains 12 residues. Trimming at V came to 4 bases and at J to 4 bases, leaving 0 bases not matched to a gene. Germline V lookup: CDR1 SEHNR, CDR2 FQNEAQ (reference sequence). The CDR3 bases are TGTGCCAGCAGCTCAGGGGGCACTGAAGCTTTCTTT. It yields the protein CASSSGGTEAFF.

The chain links TRBV18 to TRBJ1-4; D uncertain. The CDR3 totals 18 residues. Trimming stripped 4 bases from V and 0 bases from J, with 18 bases between. Germline assignment: CDR1 KGHSH and CDR2 LQKENI. CDR3 sequence: CASSLGSILPATNEKLFF. CDR3 coding DNA: TGTGCCAGCTCACTTGGCTCAATACTACCCGCAACTAATGAAAAACTGTTTTTT.

This chain joins TRBV4-2 and TRBJ2-7; D might be TRBD2 (5 bases). Germline loops: CDR1 LGHNA, CDR2 YNFKEQ. The CDR3 has 16 amino acids. The V end lost 0 bases, the J end lost 2 bases, and 14 bases lay between the germline ends. CDR3 loop: CASSQDGQRKTYEQYF. Written as DNA, the CDR3 is TGTGCCAGCAGCCAAGACGGTCAGCGGAAGACCTACGAGCAGTACTTC.

The chain uses TRBV10-2 and TRBJ2-1, with D unclear. The germline CDR1 and CDR2 sequences are WSHSY and SAAADI. The CDR3 runs to 13 residues. The V and J ends lost 7 bases and 0 bases respectively, with 7 bases between them. DNA for the CDR3: TGCGCCAGCACCCTTGTCTCCTACAATGAGCAGTTCTTC. Its translation: CASTLVSYNEQFF.

The chain couples TRBV6-5 to TRBJ1-5, with 12 bases lining up with TRBD1. Trimming took 6 bases from V and 4 from J; bases not matched to a gene: 4. The CDR3 is made up of 15 amino acids. CDR1 and CDR2 from the germline V gene are MNHEY and SVGAGI. The CDR3 loop reads CASRGTGGLNQPQHF. The DNA for the CDR3 is TGTGCCAGCAGAGGGACAGGGGGCCTAAATCAGCCCCAGCATTTT.

This rearrangement joins TRBV29-1 to TRBJ2-1, with D possibly TRBD2 on 5 matching bases. The germline V gene has CDR1 SQVTM and CDR2 ANQGSEA. The CDR3 totals 13 residues. Between the trimmed V and J ends, which lost 7 bases and 1 base, there was a span of 11 bases. The CDR3 bases are TGCAGCGGAGTTCGGACTTCCTACAATGAGCAGTTCTTC. It translates to CSGVRTSYNEQFF.

V and J are TRBV5-6 and TRBJ2-5; tentatively, D is TRBD1 (5 bases). The CDR3 is made up of 15 amino acids. The V end was cut by 3 bases, the J end by 1 base, with 13 bases between. Germline loops: CDR1 SGHDT, CDR2 YYEEEE. CDR3 coding DNA: TGTGCCAGCAGCTCCATCGACAGAAGCCAAGAGACCCAGTACTTC. It is translated as CASSSIDRSQETQYF.

This chain connects TRBV28 to TRBJ2-2, with D perhaps TRBD1 (6 bases). Germline V lookup: CDR1 MDHEN, CDR2 SYDVKM. Trimming took 5 bases from V and 4 from J, leaving 14 bases between them. This CDR3 spans 15 amino acids. The CDR3 DNA reads TGTGCCAGCAGTCAGACAGGCCGCGGCACCGGGGAGCTGTTTTTT. This gives the protein CASSQTGRGTGELFF. Variable domain in full (rest from reference TRBV28 and TRBJ2-2): DVKVTQSSRYLVKRTGEKVFLECVQDMDHENMFWYRQDPGLGLRLIYFSYDVKMKEKGDIPEGYSVSREKKERFSLILESASTNQTSMYLCASSQTGRGTGELFFGEGSRLTVL.

The chain joins TRBV5-4 to TRBJ2-7; 11 bases line up with TRBD2. V shed 2 bases, J shed 2 bases, and the junction held 0 bases outside the gene matches. The CDR3 loop spans 14 amino acids. Germline-derived CDR1 and CDR2 are SGHNT and YYREEE (reference sequence). CDR3 DNA sequence: TGTGCCAGCAGCTTTAGCGGGGGGGCCTACGAGCAGTACTTC. It encodes CASSFSGGAYEQYF. The full variable domain, in which reference TRBV5-4 and TRBJ2-7 provide the parts outside the CDR3, is ETGVTQSPTHLIKTRGQQVTLRCSSQSGHNTVSWYQQALGQGPQFIFQYYREEENGRGNFPPRFSGLQFPNYSSELNVNALELDDSALYLCASSFSGGAYEQYFGPGTRLTVT.

This clone was detected only once. This chain links TRBV12-3 or TRBV12-4 with TRBJ2-1; D is possibly TRBD1 (6 bases). Between the trimmed V and J ends, which lost 6 bases and 2 bases, there was a span of 8 bases. This CDR3 has 13 amino acids. CDR3: CASSGQTYNEQFF. The DNA for the CDR3 is TGTGCCAGCAGCGGACAGACCTACAATGAGCAGTTCTTC.

The CDR3 spells CASSSFGEGYQANEKLFF. CDR3 coding DNA: TGTGCCAGCAGCTCATTCGGGGAGGGATATCAAGCTAATGAAAAACTGTTTTTT. The genes are TRBV7-9 and TRBJ1-4; D is ambiguous. Germline CDR1 SEHNR, CDR2 FQNEAQ (reference sequence). With 4 bases removed from V and 3 bases from J, the gap between germline ends came to 21 bases. The CDR3 has 18 residues.

The chain carries TRBV7-2 and TRBJ2-2; 7 nucleotides agree with TRBD1. The CDR3 has 16 residues. The ends lost 5 bases at V and 3 bases at J; junction bases unmatched: 9. The germline gives CDR1 SGHTA, CDR2 FQGNSA. This chain's CDR3 is CASSAHTGVDTGELFF. CDR3 nucleotide sequence: TGTGCCAGCAGCGCACACACAGGGGTAGACACCGGGGAGCTGTTTTTT.